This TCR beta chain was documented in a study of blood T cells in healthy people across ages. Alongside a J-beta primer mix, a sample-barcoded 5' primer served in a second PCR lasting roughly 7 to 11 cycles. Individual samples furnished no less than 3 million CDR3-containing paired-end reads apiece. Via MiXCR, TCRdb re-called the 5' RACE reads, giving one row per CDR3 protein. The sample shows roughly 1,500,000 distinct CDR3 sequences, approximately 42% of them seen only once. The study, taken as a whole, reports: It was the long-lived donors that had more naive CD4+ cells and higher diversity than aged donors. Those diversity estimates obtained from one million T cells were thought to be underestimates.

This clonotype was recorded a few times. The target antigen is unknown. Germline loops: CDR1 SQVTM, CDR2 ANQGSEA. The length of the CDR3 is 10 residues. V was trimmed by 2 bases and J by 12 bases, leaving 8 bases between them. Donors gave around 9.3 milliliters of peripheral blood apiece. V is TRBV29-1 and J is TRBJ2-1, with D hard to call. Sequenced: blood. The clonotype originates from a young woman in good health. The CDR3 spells CSVERPLQFF. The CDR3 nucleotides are TGCAGCGTTGAACGACCCTTGCAGTTCTTC.